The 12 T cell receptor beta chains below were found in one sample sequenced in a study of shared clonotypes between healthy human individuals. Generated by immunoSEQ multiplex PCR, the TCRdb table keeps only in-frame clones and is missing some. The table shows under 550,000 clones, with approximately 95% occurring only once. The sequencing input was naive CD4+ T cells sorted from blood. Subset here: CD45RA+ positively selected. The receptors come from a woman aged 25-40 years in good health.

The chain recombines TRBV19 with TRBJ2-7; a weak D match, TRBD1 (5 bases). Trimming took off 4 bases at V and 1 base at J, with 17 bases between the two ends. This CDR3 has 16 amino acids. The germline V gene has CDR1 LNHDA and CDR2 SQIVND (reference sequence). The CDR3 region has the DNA TGTGCCAGTAGTAGATACAAGACAGACGAATCCTACGAGCAGTACTTC. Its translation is CASSRYKTDESYEQYF.

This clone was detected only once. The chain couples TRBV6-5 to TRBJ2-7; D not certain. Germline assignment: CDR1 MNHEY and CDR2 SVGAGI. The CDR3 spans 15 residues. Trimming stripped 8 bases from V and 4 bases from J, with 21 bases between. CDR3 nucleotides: TGTGCCAGCCGGGCCCTAGATCCTCCCCATTACGAGCAGTACTTC. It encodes CASRALDPPHYEQYF.

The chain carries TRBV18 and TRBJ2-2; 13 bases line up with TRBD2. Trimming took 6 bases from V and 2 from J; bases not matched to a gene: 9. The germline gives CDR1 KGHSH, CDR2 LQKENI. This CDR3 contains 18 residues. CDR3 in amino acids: CASSPGLAGEFNTGELFF. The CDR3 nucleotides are TGTGCCAGCTCCCCAGGACTAGCGGGAGAATTTAACACCGGGGAGCTGTTTTTT. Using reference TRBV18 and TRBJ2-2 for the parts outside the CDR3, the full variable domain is NAGVMQNPRHLVRRRGQEARLRCSPMKGHSHVYWYRQLPEEGLKFMVYLQKENIIDESGMPKERFSAEFPKEGPSILRIQQVVRGDSAAYFCASSPGLAGEFNTGELFFGEGSRLTVL.

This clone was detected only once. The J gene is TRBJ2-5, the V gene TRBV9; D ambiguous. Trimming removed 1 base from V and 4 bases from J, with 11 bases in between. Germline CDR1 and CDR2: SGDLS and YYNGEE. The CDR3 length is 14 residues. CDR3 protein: CASSVSLAVETQYF. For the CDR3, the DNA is TGTGCCAGCAGCGTATCTCTGGCGGTAGAGACCCAGTACTTC.

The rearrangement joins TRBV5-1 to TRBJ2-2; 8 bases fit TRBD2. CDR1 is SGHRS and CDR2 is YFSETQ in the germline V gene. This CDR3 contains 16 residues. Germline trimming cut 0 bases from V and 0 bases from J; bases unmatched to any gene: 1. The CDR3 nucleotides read TGCGCCAGCAGCTTGGTGACTAGCGCGAACACCGGGGAGCTGTTTTTT. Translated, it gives CASSLVTSANTGELFF.

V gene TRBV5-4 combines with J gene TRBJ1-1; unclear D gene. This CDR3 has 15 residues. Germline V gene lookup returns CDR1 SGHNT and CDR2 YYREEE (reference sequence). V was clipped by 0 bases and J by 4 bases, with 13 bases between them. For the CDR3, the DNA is TGTGCCAGCAGCTTGGCTGGCAGGCCGCCCACTGAAGCTTTCTTT. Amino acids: CASSLAGRPPTEAFF. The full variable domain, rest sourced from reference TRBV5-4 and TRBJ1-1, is ETGVTQSPTHLIKTRGQQVTLRCSSQSGHNTVSWYQQALGQGPQFIFQYYREEENGRGNFPPRFSGLQFPNYSSELNVNALELDDSALYLCASSLAGRPPTEAFFGQGTRLTVV.

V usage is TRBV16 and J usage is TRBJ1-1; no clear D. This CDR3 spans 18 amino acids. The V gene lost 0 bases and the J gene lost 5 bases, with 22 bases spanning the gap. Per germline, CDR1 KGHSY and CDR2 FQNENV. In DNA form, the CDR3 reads TGTGCCAGCAGCCAATCGCCGGCGCGGAGGGCAACTGATACTGAAGCTTTCTTT. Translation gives CASSQSPARRATDTEAFF.

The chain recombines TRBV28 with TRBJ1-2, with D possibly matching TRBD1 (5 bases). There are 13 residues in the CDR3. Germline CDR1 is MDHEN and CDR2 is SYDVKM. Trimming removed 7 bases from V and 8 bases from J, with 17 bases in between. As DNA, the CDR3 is TGTGCCAGCACCTTGGTTGGGGGGTGGGGCTACACCTTC. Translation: CASTLVGGWGYTF.

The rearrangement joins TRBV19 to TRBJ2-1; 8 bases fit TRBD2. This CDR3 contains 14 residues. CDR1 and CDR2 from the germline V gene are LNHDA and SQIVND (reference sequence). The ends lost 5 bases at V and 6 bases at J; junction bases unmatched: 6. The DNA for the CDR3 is TGTGCCAGTAGTGGGTCGGGAGGGCCCAATGAGCAGTTCTTC. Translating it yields CASSGSGGPNEQFF.

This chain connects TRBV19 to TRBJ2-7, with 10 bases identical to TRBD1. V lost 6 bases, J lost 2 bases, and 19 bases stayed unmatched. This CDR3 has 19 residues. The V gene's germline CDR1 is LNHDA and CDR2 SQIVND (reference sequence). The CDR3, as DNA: TGTGCCAGTAGCAATTCCCCCCTAGACCCGGGACAGGGGACCTACGAGCAGTACTTC. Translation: CASSNSPLDPGQGTYEQYF. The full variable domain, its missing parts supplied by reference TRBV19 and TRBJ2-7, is DGGITQSPKYLFRKEGQNVTLSCEQNLNHDAMYWYRQDPGQGLRLIYYSQIVNDFQKGDIAEGYSVSREKKESFPLTVTSAQKNPTAFYLCASSNSPLDPGQGTYEQYFGPGTRLTVT.

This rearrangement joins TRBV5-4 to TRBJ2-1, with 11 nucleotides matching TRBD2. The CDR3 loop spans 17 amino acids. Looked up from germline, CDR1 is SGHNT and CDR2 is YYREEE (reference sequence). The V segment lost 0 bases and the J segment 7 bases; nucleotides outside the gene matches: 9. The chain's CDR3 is CASSLGLAGGGRNEQFF. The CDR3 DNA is TGTGCCAGCAGCTTGGGTCTAGCGGGAGGTGGTAGGAATGAGCAGTTCTTC.

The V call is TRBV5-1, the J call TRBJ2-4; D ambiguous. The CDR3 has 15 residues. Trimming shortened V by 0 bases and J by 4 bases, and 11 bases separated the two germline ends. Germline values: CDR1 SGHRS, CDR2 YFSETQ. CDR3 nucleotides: TGCGCCAGCAGCTTGGGCGGAACAGAAAAAAACATTCAGTACTTC. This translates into CASSLGGTEKNIQYF. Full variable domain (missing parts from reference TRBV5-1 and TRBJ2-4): KAGVTQTPRYLIKTRGQQVTLSCSPISGHRSVSWYQQTPGQGLQFLFEYFSETQRNKGNFPGRFSGRQFSNSRSEMNVSTLELGDSALYLCASSLGGTEKNIQYFGAGTRLSVL.